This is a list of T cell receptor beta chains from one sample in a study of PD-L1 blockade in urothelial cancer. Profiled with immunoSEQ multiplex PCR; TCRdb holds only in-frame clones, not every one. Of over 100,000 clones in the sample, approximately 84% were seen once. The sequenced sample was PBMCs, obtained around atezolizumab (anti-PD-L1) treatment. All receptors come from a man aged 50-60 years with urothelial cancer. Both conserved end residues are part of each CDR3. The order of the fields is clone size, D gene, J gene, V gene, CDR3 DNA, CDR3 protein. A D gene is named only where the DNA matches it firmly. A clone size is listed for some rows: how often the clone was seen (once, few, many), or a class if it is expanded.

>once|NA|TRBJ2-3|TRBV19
TGTGCCAGTAGTATAAGCGGCGCCCTAACCACAGATACGCAGTATTTT
CASSISGALTTDTQYF
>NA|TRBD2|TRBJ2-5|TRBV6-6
TGTGCCAGCAGTCCGACTAGCGCGAGAGAGACCCAGTACTTC
CASSPTSARETQYF
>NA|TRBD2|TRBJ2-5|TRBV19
TGTGCCAGCCGCAGCGGGAGGGCCGTTGAGACCCAGTACTTC
CASRSGRAVETQYF
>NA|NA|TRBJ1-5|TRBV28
TGTGCAACCGCCAGGGTGGTCAATCAGCCCCAGCATTTT
CATARVVNQPQHF
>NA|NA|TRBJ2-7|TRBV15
TGTGCCACCAGCAGAGTCACAGGTCTAGCCTACGAGCAGTACTTC
CATSRVTGLAYEQYF
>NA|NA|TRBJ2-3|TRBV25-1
TGTGCCAGCAGTGTCCAGGGAGGTCGGACAGATACGCAGTATTTT
CASSVQGGRTDTQYF
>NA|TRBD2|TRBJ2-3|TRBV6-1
TGTGCCAGCAGGACTAGCGGAATTGCGTATTTT
CASRTSGIAYF
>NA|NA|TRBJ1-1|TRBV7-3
TGTGCCAGCAGCCTACAGATGAACACTGAAGCTTTCTTT
CASSLQMNTEAFF
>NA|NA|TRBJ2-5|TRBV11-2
TGTGCCAGCCGGCGGCTTCAAGTGGAGACCCAGTACTTC
CASRRLQVETQYF
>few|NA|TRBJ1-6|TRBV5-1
TGCGCCAGCAGCAGCGGGGGTGCGAATGTTAAGAATTCACCCCTCCACTTT
CASSSGGANVKNSPLHF
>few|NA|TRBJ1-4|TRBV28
TGTGCCAGCAAATCAGGAGGAAAACTGTTTTTT
CASKSGGKLFF
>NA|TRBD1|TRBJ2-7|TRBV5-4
TGTGCCAGCGCCTATACCGGGACAGGGTACTACGAGCAGTACTTC
CASAYTGTGYYEQYF
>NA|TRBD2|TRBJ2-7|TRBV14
TGTGCCAGCAGCCAAGATCCCCCAACGGGGCTAGCGGGAGGCACCTACTCCTACGAGCAGTACTTC
CASSQDPPTGLAGGTYSYEQYF
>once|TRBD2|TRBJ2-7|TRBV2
TGTGCCAGCAGTGCCGGCCTAGCGGAAACCTACGAGCAGTACTTC
CASSAGLAETYEQYF
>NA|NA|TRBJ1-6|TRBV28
TGTGCCAGCAGATCAGGGTTGCCACCCCTCCACTTT
CASRSGLPPLHF
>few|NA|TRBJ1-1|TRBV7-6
TGTGCCAGCAGGTCCCTTGGGGCTATGAACACTGAAGCTTTCTTT
CASRSLGAMNTEAFF
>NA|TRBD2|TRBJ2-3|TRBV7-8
TGTGCCAGCAGCTTAGGTCCAGCGGGAGTGAGTGCAGATACGCAGTATTTT
CASSLGPAGVSADTQYF
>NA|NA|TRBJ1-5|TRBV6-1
TGTGCCAGCAGTGGCACAGTTGGAGGGAATCAGCCCCAGCATTTT
CASSGTVGGNQPQHF
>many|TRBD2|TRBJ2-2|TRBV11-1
TGTGCCAGCAGCCCAGTGGTTTCTAGCGGGAGCTTCACCGGGGAGCTGTTTTTT
CASSPVVSSGSFTGELFF
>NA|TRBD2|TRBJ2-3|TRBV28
TGTGCCAGCAGTTCTAGCGGGAGGGCCCTGTTTACAGATACGCAGTATTTT
CASSSSGRALFTDTQYF
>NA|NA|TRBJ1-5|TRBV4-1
TGCGCCAGCAGCCAAGATTCCCTCCAGCCCCAGCATTTT
CASSQDSLQPQHF
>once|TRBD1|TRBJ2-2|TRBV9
TGTGCCAGCAGCGTAGACACTTACAGGGGGCGGGCCGGGGAGCTGTTTTTT
CASSVDTYRGRAGELFF
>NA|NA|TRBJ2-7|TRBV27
TGTGCCAGCAGTTTCGCGCAGGATGTAAACGAGCAGTACTTC
CASSFAQDVNEQYF
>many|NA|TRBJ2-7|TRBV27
TGTGCCAGCAGCCCTTGGGGCCCTTACGAGCAGTACTTC
CASSPWGPYEQYF
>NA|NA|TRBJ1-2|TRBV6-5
TGTGCCAGCTCGAGGGAGGGTAACTATGGCTACACCTTC
CASSREGNYGYTF
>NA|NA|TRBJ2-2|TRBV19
TGTGCCAGTAGTATATTAGCTGGCACCGGGGAGCTGTTTTTT
CASSILAGTGELFF
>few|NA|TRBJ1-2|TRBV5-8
TGTGCCAGCAGCTTGGCTGGCAGGTCCCCGACGGGCTACACCTTC
CASSLAGRSPTGYTF
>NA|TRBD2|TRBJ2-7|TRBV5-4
TGTGCCAGCAGCTTGGCCCCCGGTTTTCTAGCGGATATAACACCCTACGAGCAGTACTTC
CASSLAPGFLADITPYEQYF
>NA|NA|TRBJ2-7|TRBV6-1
TGTGCCAGCAGTGAACGAGCATACGAGCAGTACTTC
CASSERAYEQYF
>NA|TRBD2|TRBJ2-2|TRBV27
TGTGCCAGCAGTCGACGGACTAGCGGGAGTTGGGCTGGGGAGCTGTTTTTT
CASSRRTSGSWAGELFF
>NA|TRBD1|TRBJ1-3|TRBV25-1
TGTGCCAGCAGTGACCCAGGGGGTTCTGGAAACACCATATATTTT
CASSDPGGSGNTIYF
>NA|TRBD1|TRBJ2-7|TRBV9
TGTGCCAGCAGCGTAGCTTTAGGACAGGGCTACGAGCAGTACTTC
CASSVALGQGYEQYF
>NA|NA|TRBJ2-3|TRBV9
TGTGCCAGCAGCGTAGAAGGGGGGGAGAGAGATACGCAGTATTTT
CASSVEGGERDTQYF
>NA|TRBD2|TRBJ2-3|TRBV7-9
TGTGCCAGCAGCTTATCCCGGACTAGCGGGGGGGTAGATACGCAGTATTTT
CASSLSRTSGGVDTQYF
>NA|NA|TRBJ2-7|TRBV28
TGTGCCACCGAGGACCACGGGGGAAGCTCCTACGAGCAGTACTTC
CATEDHGGSSYEQYF
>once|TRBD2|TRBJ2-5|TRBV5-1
TGCGCCAGCAGCTTGACCATCCTAGCGGGATCACAAGAGACCCAGTACTTC
CASSLTILAGSQETQYF
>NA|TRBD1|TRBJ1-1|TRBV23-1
TGCGCCAGCAGTCATTCCCCAATTGAACAGGGGCAAAACACTGAAGCTTTCTTT
CASSHSPIEQGQNTEAFF
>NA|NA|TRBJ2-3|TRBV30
TGTGCCTGGAGGGAGGGCACAGATACGCAGTATTTT
CAWREGTDTQYF